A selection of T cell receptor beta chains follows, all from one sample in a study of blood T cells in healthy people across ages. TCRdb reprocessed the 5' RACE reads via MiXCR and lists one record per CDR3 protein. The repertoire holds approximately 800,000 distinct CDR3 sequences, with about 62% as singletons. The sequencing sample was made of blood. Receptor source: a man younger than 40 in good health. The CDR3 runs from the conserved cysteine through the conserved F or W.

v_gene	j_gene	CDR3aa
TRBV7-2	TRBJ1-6	CASSLRAHDGSPLHF
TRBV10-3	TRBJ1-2	CAISESVLADRGYTF
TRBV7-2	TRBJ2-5	CASSQVGYQETQYF
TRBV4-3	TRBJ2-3	CASSQGQGSDTQYF
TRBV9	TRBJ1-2	CASSVGTNYGYTF
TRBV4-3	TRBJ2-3	CASSQDWGREFPDTQYF
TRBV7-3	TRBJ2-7	CASSLNGGKRYEQYF
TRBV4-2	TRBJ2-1	CASSQAGGNNPPHEQFF
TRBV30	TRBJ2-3	CVWSTQGTDTQYF
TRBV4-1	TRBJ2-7	CASSQEETYEQYF
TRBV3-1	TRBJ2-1	CASSQDLGGAYNEQFF
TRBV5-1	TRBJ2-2	CASSWGQGHGELFF
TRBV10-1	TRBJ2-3	CASSRDKNTQYF
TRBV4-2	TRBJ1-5	CASSQEAGNSNQPQHF
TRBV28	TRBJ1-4	CASSEQGPEKLFF
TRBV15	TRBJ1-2	CATSRDPNNANYGYTF
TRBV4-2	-	CASSQSQRREFSEQYF
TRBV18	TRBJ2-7	CTSSRTREYYEQYF
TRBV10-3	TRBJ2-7	CAISVDRSSYEQYF
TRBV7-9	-	CASSPVLGAAPGEQYF
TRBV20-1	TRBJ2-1	CSAGGTTSHNEQFF
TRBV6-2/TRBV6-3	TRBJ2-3	CASSYWAGMGTDTQYF
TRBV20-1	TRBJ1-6	CSANKQGSNSPLHF
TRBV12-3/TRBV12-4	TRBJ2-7	CASSLRPRQVNEQYF
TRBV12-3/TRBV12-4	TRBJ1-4	CASSAGSQKLFF
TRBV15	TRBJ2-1	CATSRIGGWKPFF
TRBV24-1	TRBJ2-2	CATSTGNTGELFF
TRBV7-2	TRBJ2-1	CASSLAPGGEQFF
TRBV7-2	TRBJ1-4	CASSFQLGKLFF
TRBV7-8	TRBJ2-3	CASSRGQGLDTQYF
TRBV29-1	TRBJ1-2	CSVETGANYGYTF